This T cell receptor beta chain stems from a study of T-cell memory formation after mild COVID-19. Study-level information: TCR clusters were mostly donor specific. Study findings and constraints: There was no confirmation that second-wave clones peaking on day 37 were SARS-CoV-2 specific. CD4+ contracting clones were found mainly in CM and EM, and CD8+ ones in EMRA.

It was 5'RACE with constant-segment primers that produced the TCR alpha and TCR beta cDNA libraries, which carried sample barcodes and UMIs. TCRdb independently ran MiXCR on the 5' RACE reads; one entry per CDR3 protein. The sample comprises 390,000 or so distinct CDR3 sequences, 16% of which are singletons, and roughly 21% rests with the top ten. This clonotype was picked up a small number of times. The antigen is not known. The TCR was taken from a man aged 18 to 29 who had mild COVID-19 (a few samples of this study predate the infection). Cell type and time point are not known. Sample: PBMCs or a T cell subset sorted from them (not recorded which).

CDR3 sequence: CASSSLAGGEFREQFF. The CDR3 DNA reads TGTGCCAGCAGCTCTCTGGCGGGGGGTGAGTTTCGTGAGCAGTTCTTC. The rearrangement joins TRBV13 to TRBJ2-1; 8 bases align to TRBD2. V lost 4 bases and J lost 9; bases outside the gene matches: 14. Looked up from germline, CDR1 is PRHDT and CDR2 is FYEKMQ (reference sequence). This CDR3 is built from 16 residues.